The 30 T cell receptor beta chains below come from one sample, sequenced in a study of T cell responses to AZD1222 COVID-19 vaccine. Sequencing used immunoSEQ multiplex PCR; TCRdb keeps in-frame clones, though not all of them. The sample has some 140,000 clones; about 88% are singletons. Sequences were derived from peripheral blood, sampled on day 0 of AZD1222 vaccination. These receptors all come from an adult in good health.

This chain uses TRBV13 with TRBJ1-2, with 7 bases that match TRBD1. There are 15 residues in the CDR3. The ends lost 2 bases at V and 8 bases at J; junction bases unmatched: 11. In germline, CDR1 is PRHDT, CDR2 FYEKMQ (reference sequence). CDR3 bases: TGTGCCAGCAGCTTACGTCCGACAGGGATGGAGGGCTACACCTTC. It translates to CASSLRPTGMEGYTF.

This chain connects TRBV19 to TRBJ2-7; TRBD2 agrees at 9 bases. The V and J ends lost 5 bases and 2 bases, in that order; junction bases with no gene match: 7. The V gene's germline CDR1 is LNHDA and CDR2 SQIVND (reference sequence). The CDR3 consists of 15 residues. The CDR3 region is CASSGRASGTYEQYF. The CDR3 DNA reads as TGTGCCAGTAGTGGGCGGGCTAGCGGGACCTACGAGCAGTACTTC.

The J gene is TRBJ2-3, the V gene TRBV2, with D hard to call. From germline, CDR1 is SNHLY and CDR2 FYNNEI. Trimming removed 5 bases from V and 2 bases from J, with 11 bases in between. This CDR3 spans 14 amino acids. CDR3 in amino acids: CASSRGDNTDTQYF. As DNA, the CDR3 is TGTGCCAGCAGTAGAGGAGATAACACAGATACGCAGTATTTT.

This clone was observed many times. The chain links TRBV18 to TRBJ2-2, with TRBD1 matching over 12 bases. V shed 2 bases and J 5 bases; nucleotides not matched to a gene: 9. The CDR3 runs 18 residues. Germline lookup yields CDR1 KGHSH and CDR2 LQKENI. The CDR3 loop reads CASSPIRDRGRGTGELFF. The CDR3 DNA is TGTGCCAGCTCACCAATCCGGGACAGGGGGCGCGGGACCGGGGAGCTGTTTTTT.

The chain carries TRBV24-1 and TRBJ1-5; maybe TRBD1 (6 bases). The CDR3 extends over 12 amino acids. CDR1 KGHDR and CDR2 SFDVKD come from the germline V gene. Between the trimmed V and J ends, which lost 9 bases and 5 bases, there was a span of 10 bases. The CDR3 region is CATGDIDQPQHF. In nucleotides, the CDR3 is TGTGCCACCGGGGACATCGATCAGCCCCAGCATTTT.

This chain joins TRBV18 and TRBJ1-1; D may be TRBD1 (6 bases). CDR1 and CDR2 from the germline V gene are KGHSH and LQKENI. Trimming pared 4 bases from V and 4 bases from J, leaving 13 bases between. The CDR3 spans 14 residues. The CDR3 bases are TGTGCCAGCTCACAGGGGGTAGGGGCCACTGAAGCTTTCTTT. Amino acids: CASSQGVGATEAFF.

The chain joins TRBV18 to TRBJ1-1; TRBD1 is a possible D gene (6 bases). V lost 5 bases, J lost 1 base, and 8 bases lay in between. CDR3 length equals 13 residues. The germline V gene has CDR1 KGHSH and CDR2 LQKENI. CDR3 sequence reads: CASSVGGNTEAFF. The DNA of the CDR3 is TGTGCCAGCTCAGTAGGGGGGAACACTGAAGCTTTCTTT.

The CDR3 sequence: CASSHPLGQGNSPLHF. CDR3 coding DNA: TGCGCCAGCAGCCACCCGTTGGGGCAGGGTAATTCACCCCTCCACTTT. The chain combines TRBV4-1 with TRBJ1-6, with D possibly being TRBD1 (5 bases). Trimming took 3 bases from V and 6 from J, leaving 15 bases between them. The CDR3 totals 16 residues. From germline, CDR1 is MGHRA and CDR2 YSYEKL.

CDR3: CAITGGSTEAFF. The CDR3, as DNA: TGTGCCATCACGGGCGGCTCCACTGAAGCTTTCTTT. The V and J genes are TRBV10-3 and TRBJ1-1; no definite D call. The V end lost 7 bases, the J end lost 4 bases, and 10 bases lay between the germline ends. Per the germline V gene, CDR1 is ENHRY and CDR2 is SYGVKD. The CDR3 is 12 amino acids.

This chain joins TRBV28 and TRBJ1-2; D remains unclear. Germline-derived CDR1 and CDR2 are MDHEN and SYDVKM. The CDR3 sequence is 14 residues long. V lost 5 bases to trimming and J lost 4 bases, with 14 bases between them. CDR3 sequence reads: CASSTGPASYGYTF. Here the CDR3 DNA reads TGTGCCAGCAGTACGGGTCCGGCTAGCTATGGCTACACCTTC.

This clone appeared a few times. The genes are TRBV9 and TRBJ2-2, with unresolved D. CDR3 length: 14 residues. Germline loops: CDR1 SGDLS, CDR2 YYNGEE. The ends were cut back, 4 bases at V and 7 bases at J, with 14 bases in the middle. CDR3: CASSPQAADGELFF. As DNA, the CDR3 is TGTGCCAGCAGCCCCCAAGCAGCAGACGGGGAGCTGTTTTTT.

The rearrangement joins TRBV6-5 to TRBJ1-1, with TRBD1 identical over 7 bases. CDR1 and CDR2 from the germline V gene are MNHEY and SVGAGI. The junction had 11 bases not matched to a gene; V was cut back by 10 bases and J by 0 bases. The length of the CDR3 is 15 residues. The CDR3, as DNA: TGTGCCACCGGAGGGGGCCTGGGAATGAACACTGAAGCTTTCTTT. Translated: CATGGGLGMNTEAFF.

CDR3 sequence (DNA): TGTGCCAGCAGTAAAGGGACAGGGGGAACGGCACCCCTCCACTTT. The encoded protein is CASSKGTGGTAPLHF. This sequence joins TRBV27 and TRBJ1-6; 11 nucleotides align to TRBD1. CDR3 length: 15 residues. Germline CDR1 and CDR2: MNHEY and SMNVEV (reference sequence). The ends lost 5 bases at V and 11 bases at J; junction bases unmatched: 8.

The rearrangement joins TRBV11-2 to TRBJ2-7; TRBD2 aligns across 7 bases. The germline V gene encodes CDR1 SGHAT and CDR2 FQNNGV. CDR3 length: 13 amino acids. The ends lost 9 bases at V and 2 bases at J; junction bases unmatched: 7. The CDR3 DNA reads as TGTGCCAGTTCGCCGGGGGGAACCTACGAGCAGTACTTC. Encoded protein: CASSPGGTYEQYF.

V usage is TRBV5-1 and J usage is TRBJ2-1; 7 bases fit TRBD1. V gave up 4 bases and J gave up 1 base; unmatched junction bases: 8. Germline CDR1 reads SGHRS; CDR2 reads YFSETQ. This CDR3 spans 16 amino acids. The CDR3 DNA follows: TGCGCCAGCAGCCTACAGGGGATGGGGTCCTACAATGAGCAGTTCTTC. It is translated as CASSLQGMGSYNEQFF.

The sample holds one count of this clone. The V gene is TRBV5-6, the J gene TRBJ1-6; D is possibly TRBD1 (5 bases). This CDR3 is 14 amino acids long. V lost 4 bases to trimming and J lost 8 bases, with 13 bases between them. CDR1 SGHDT and CDR2 YYEEEE come from the germline V gene. CDR3 in DNA: TGTGCCAGCAGCCCCCAGGGTGGGTATTCACCCCTCCACTTT. As protein: CASSPQGGYSPLHF.

V is TRBV4-1 and J is TRBJ1-1, with no clear D. The germline CDR1 and CDR2 sequences are MGHRA and YSYEKL. V was cut by 1 base and J by 7 bases, with 13 bases left in between. The CDR3 has 14 residues. The CDR3 DNA reads TGCGCCAGCAGCCAAGCTATCCCGGCGCATGAAGCTTTCTTT. Translating gives CASSQAIPAHEAFF.

The rearrangement links TRBV9 to TRBJ1-5, with a tentative D call TRBD1 (6 bases). The CDR3 runs 15 residues. Germline CDR1 SGDLS, CDR2 YYNGEE. Trimming shortened V by 3 bases and J by 7 bases, and 17 bases separated the two germline ends. CDR3 loop: CASSASGGLFQPQHF. In DNA form, the CDR3 reads TGTGCCAGCAGCGCTAGCGGGGGGCTCTTCCAGCCCCAGCATTTT.

This chain joins TRBV27 and TRBJ2-7, with 7 positions matching TRBD2. Trimming cost V 5 bases and J 4 bases; bases outside gene matches: 11. Germline CDR1 reads MNHEY; CDR2 reads SMNVEV (reference sequence). The CDR3 consists of 15 residues. CDR3 coding DNA: TGTGCCAGCAGTCTCTCGGCGGGAGTAGAATACGAGCAGTACTTC. Translated: CASSLSAGVEYEQYF.

The CDR3 nucleotides read TGCGCCAGCAGCCTGCTACGACGACAGGGTGGCACTGAAGCTTTCTTT. Its translation: CASSLLRRQGGTEAFF. The chain couples TRBV5-1 to TRBJ1-1; 7 bases are shared with TRBD1. From germline, CDR1 is SGHRS and CDR2 YFSETQ. The CDR3 consists of 16 residues. V lost 4 bases and J lost 4; bases outside the gene matches: 13.

This chain links TRBV5-1 with TRBJ1-1; D may be TRBD1 (5 bases). Trimming removed 0 bases from V and 7 bases from J, with 13 bases in between. The CDR3 extends over 14 amino acids. The germline gives CDR1 SGHRS, CDR2 YFSETQ. CDR3: CASSLVAGGGEAFF. Here the CDR3 DNA reads TGCGCCAGCAGCTTGGTGGCAGGCGGGGGTGAAGCTTTCTTT.

The V gene is TRBV5-1, the J gene TRBJ2-7; D gene unclear. CDR3 length: 13 residues. Germline assignment: CDR1 SGHRS and CDR2 YFSETQ. The ends were cut back, 4 bases at V and 3 bases at J, with 11 bases in the middle. The CDR3 bases are TGCGCCAGCAGCCCGCAGAACTACTACGAGCAGTACTTC. Its translation: CASSPQNYYEQYF.

This chain connects TRBV19 to TRBJ2-1; D may be TRBD1 (6 bases). The length of the CDR3 is 14 residues. CDR1 and CDR2 from the germline V gene are LNHDA and SQIVND (reference sequence). Trimming removed 5 bases from V and 5 bases from J, with 13 bases in between. The CDR3 sequence: CASSRDRSDNEQFF. In DNA form, the CDR3 reads TGTGCCAGTAGTCGCGACAGGTCGGACAATGAGCAGTTCTTC.

V usage is TRBV6-5 and J usage is TRBJ2-3; 7 bases line up with TRBD1. After removal of 7 bases from V and 4 bases from J, the junction contained 11 bases not matched to a gene. The CDR3 is 15 amino acids. The germline V gene has CDR1 MNHEY and CDR2 SVGAGI. CDR3 residues: CASILGAGGADTQYF. CDR3 DNA: TGTGCCAGCATTCTAGGGGCAGGGGGAGCAGATACGCAGTATTTT.

This chain joins TRBV5-1 and TRBJ1-1, with unresolved D. Germline-derived CDR1 and CDR2 are SGHRS and YFSETQ. This CDR3 has 15 residues. Trimming took 4 bases from V and 2 from J, leaving 15 bases between them. This CDR3 reads CASSGGQFPNTEAFF. The CDR3 DNA sequence: TGCGCCAGCAGCGGCGGGCAGTTCCCAAACACTGAAGCTTTCTTT.

This clone has just one count. The chain is built from TRBV3-1 (or the pseudogene TRBV3-2) and TRBJ1-4; D may be TRBD1 (5 bases). This CDR3 is built from 15 residues. V was clipped by 1 base and J by 8 bases, with 14 bases between them. The V gene's germline CDR1 is LGHDT and CDR2 YNNKEL (reference sequence). This chain's CDR3 is CASSQAGRVREKLFF. The CDR3 DNA is TGTGCCAGCAGCCAAGCAGGGCGGGTACGCGAAAAACTGTTTTTT.

The gene calls are TRBV27 and TRBJ1-1; D possibly corresponds to TRBD1 (6 bases). Germline V lookup: CDR1 MNHEY, CDR2 SMNVEV (reference sequence). The CDR3 is 15 residues long. V was cut by 0 bases and J by 5 bases, with 13 bases left in between. The CDR3 sequence is CASSLSQGLRTEAFF. The DNA for the CDR3 is TGTGCCAGCAGTTTATCCCAGGGGTTGAGGACTGAAGCTTTCTTT.

This clone has only a few counts. This chain uses TRBV7-8 with TRBJ2-7, with TRBD2 matching 13 bases. The V gene's germline CDR1 is SGHVS and CDR2 FQNEAQ. Trimming took 5 bases from V and 0 from J; bases not matched to a gene: 7. The length of the CDR3 is 17 residues. This chain's CDR3 is CASSQPGLAGSSYEQYF. The CDR3 DNA sequence: TGTGCCAGCAGCCAGCCGGGACTAGCGGGAAGCTCCTACGAGCAGTACTTC.

CDR3 protein: CSVVRGLANDEQYF. The CDR3, as DNA: TGCAGCGTTGTTAGGGGACTAGCGAACGACGAGCAGTACTTC. The rearrangement links TRBV29-1 to TRBJ2-7; 10 bases fit TRBD2. Looked up from germline, CDR1 is SQVTM and CDR2 is ANQGSEA. J gave up 5 bases and V 4 bases, and 8 bases lay outside the gene matches. CDR3 length: 14 amino acids.

On this clone: A much larger clone differs from this one at a single base, so this may be a read error. Additional DNA sequences in this sample encode the identical CDR3. The rearrangement uses TRBV5-1 and TRBJ1-5; D not resolved. The length of the CDR3 is 13 residues. Looked up from germline, CDR1 is SGHRS and CDR2 is YFSETQ. In DNA form, the CDR3 reads TGTGCCAGCAGCTTCGAGGGTGATCAGCCCCAGCATTTT. Encoded protein: CASSFEGDQPQHF.